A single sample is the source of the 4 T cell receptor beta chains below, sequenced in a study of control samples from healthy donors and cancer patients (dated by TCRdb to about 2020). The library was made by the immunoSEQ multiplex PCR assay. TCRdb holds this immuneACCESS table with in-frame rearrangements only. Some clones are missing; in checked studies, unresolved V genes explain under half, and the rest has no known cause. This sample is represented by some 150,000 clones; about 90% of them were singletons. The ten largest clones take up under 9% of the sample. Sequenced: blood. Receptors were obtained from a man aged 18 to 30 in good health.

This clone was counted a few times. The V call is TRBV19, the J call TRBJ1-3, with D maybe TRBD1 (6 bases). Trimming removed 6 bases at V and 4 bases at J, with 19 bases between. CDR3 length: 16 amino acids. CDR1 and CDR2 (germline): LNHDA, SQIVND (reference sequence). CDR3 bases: TGTGCCAGTAGCGGGTTCACGTCTGGGACAGGAAACACCATATATTTT. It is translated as CASSGFTSGTGNTIYF.

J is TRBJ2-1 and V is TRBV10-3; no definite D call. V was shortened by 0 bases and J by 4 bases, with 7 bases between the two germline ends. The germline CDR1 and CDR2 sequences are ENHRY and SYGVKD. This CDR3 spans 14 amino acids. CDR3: CAISESASYNEQFF. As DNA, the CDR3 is TGTGCCATCAGTGAGTCGGCCTCATACAATGAGCAGTTCTTC.

The CDR3 bases are TGCGCCAGCAGCAAAACCGGGACACTTTCCTACGAGCAGTACTTC. Translating it yields CASSKTGTLSYEQYF. The genes are TRBV4-1 and TRBJ2-7, with D perhaps matching TRBD1 (6 bases). V was trimmed by 5 bases and J by 1 base, leaving 15 bases between them. In germline, CDR1 is MGHRA, CDR2 YSYEKL. The CDR3 sequence is 15 residues long.

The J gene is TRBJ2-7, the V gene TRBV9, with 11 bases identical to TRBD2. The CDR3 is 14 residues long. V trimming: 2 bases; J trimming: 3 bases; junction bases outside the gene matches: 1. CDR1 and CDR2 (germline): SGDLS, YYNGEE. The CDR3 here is CASSVGTSGYEQYF. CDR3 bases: TGTGCCAGCAGCGTCGGGACTAGCGGCTACGAGCAGTACTTC.